The present TCR beta chain was sequenced within a study of cytomegalovirus exposure and HLA in healthy donors. Turning to this clone: The antigen remains undetermined.

With 60 Vbeta and 13 Jbeta primers, the PCR was carried out. This table comes from immunoSEQ multiplex PCR, and its TCRdb copy is limited to in-frame clones, with some not included. The sample has about 130,000 clones; 55% to 75% are singletons. The study, taken as a whole, reports: An analysis done earlier found most TCR beta V segments productive about 90% or about 30% of the time.

The sample taken for sequencing was PBMCs. The clonotype originates from a young man in good health and CMV-seronegative.

The CDR3 DNA reads TGTGCCAGCAGCTCCCTCCAGGGGGCTTCGAACACTGAAGCTTTCTTT. This codes for CASSSLQGASNTEAFF. The V and J genes are TRBV5-6 and TRBJ1-1; 8 nucleotides agree with TRBD1. The CDR3 is 16 residues long. CDR1 and CDR2 (germline): SGHDT, YYEEEE. The J segment lost 1 base and the V segment lost 3 bases, leaving 8 bases of the junction unmatched.